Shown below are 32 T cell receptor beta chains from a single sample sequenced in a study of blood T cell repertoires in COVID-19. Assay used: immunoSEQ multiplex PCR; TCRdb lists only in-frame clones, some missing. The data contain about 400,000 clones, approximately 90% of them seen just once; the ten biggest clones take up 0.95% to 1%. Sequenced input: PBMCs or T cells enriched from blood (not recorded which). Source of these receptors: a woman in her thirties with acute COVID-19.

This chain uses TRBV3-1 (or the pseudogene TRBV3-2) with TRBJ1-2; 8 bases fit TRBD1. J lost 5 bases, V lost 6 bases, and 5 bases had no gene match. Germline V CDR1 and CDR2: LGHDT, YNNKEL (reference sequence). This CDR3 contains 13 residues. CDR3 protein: CASSLTGAYGYTF. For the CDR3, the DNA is TGTGCCAGCAGTTTGACAGGGGCGTATGGCTACACCTTC.

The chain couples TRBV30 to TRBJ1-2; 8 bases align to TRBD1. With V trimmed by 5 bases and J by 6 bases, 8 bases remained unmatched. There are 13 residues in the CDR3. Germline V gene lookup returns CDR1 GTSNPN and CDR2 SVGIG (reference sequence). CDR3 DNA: TGTGCCTGGGGCAGGGGGCTGGTTGATGGCTACACCTTC. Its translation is CAWGRGLVDGYTF. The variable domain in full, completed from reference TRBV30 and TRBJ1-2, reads SQTIHQWPATLVQPVGSPLSLECTVEGTSNPNLYWYRQAAGRGLQLLFYSVGIGQISSEVPQNLSASRPQDRQFILSSKKLLLSDSGFYLCAWGRGLVDGYTFGSGTRLTVV.

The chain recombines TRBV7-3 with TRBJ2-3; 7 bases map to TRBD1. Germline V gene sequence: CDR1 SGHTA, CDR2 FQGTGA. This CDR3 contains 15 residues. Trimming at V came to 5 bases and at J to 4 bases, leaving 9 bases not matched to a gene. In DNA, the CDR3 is TGTGCCAGCAGCCCCCAAGGGGGCCCGGCAGATACGCAGTATTTT. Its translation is CASSPQGGPADTQYF.

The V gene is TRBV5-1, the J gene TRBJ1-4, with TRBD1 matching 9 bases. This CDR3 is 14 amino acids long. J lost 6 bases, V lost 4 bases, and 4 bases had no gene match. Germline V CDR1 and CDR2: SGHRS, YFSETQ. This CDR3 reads CASSPGDRDEKLFF. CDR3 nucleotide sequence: TGCGCCAGCAGCCCGGGGGACAGGGATGAAAAACTGTTTTTT. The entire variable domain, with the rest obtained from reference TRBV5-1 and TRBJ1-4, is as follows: KAGVTQTPRYLIKTRGQQVTLSCSPISGHRSVSWYQQTPGQGLQFLFEYFSETQRNKGNFPGRFSGRQFSNSRSEMNVSTLELGDSALYLCASSPGDRDEKLFFGSGTQLSVL.

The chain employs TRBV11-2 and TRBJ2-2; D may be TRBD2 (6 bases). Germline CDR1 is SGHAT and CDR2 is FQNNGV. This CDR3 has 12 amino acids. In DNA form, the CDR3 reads TGTGCGGAGGGCGCGAACACCGGGGAGCTGTTTTTT. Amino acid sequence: CAEGANTGELFF.

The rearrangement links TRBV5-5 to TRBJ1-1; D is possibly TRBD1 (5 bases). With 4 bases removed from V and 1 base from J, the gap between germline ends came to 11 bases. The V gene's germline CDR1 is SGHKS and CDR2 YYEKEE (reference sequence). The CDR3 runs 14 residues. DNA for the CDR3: TGTGCCAGCAGCCGTGGGGGGTGGAACACTGAAGCTTTCTTT. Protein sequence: CASSRGGWNTEAFF.

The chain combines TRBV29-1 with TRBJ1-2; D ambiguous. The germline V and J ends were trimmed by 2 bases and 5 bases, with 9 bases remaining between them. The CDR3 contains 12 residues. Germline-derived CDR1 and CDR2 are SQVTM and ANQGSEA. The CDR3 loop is CSVESYLYGYTF. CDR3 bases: TGCAGCGTTGAAAGCTATCTATATGGCTACACCTTC.

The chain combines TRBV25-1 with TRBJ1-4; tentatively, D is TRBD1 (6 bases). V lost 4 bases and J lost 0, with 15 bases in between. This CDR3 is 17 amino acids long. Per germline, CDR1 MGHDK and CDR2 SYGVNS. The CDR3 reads CASSGRGGGTTNEKLFF. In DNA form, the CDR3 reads TGTGCCAGCAGTGGGCGAGGGGGGGGGACAACTAATGAAAAACTGTTTTTT.

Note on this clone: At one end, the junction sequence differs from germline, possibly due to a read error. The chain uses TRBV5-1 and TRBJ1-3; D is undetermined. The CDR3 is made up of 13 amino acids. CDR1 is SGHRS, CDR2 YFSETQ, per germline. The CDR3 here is CASSGNSGDTIYF. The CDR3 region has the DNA TGCGCCAGCAGCGGAAATTCTGGAGACACCATATATTTT.

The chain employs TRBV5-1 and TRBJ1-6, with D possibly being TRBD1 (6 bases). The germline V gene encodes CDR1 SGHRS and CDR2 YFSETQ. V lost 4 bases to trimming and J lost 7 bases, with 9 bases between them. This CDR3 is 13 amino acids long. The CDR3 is CASSPTGNSPLHF. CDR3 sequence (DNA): TGCGCCAGCAGCCCAACAGGGAATTCACCCCTCCACTTT.

Here the CDR3 DNA reads TGTGCCAGCAGTGAAAGGCGGAACTATGGCTACACCTTC. It translates to CASSERRNYGYTF. J is TRBJ1-2 and V is TRBV2; D is uncertain. V gave up 2 bases and J gave up 2 bases, with 6 bases separating them. Germline CDR1 SNHLY, CDR2 FYNNEI. The CDR3 has 13 residues.

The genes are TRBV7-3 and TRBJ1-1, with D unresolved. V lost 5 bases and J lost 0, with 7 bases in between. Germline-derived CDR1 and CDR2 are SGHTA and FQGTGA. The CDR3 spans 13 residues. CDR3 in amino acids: CASSLQLNTEAFF. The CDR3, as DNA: TGTGCCAGCAGCCTACAGTTGAACACTGAAGCTTTCTTT.

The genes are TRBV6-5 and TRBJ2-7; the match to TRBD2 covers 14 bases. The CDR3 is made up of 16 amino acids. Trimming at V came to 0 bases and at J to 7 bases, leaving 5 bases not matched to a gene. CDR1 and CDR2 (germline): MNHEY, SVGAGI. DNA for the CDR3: TGTGCCAGCAGTTACTCCGGACTAGCGGGAGGCTTGGAGCAGTACTTC. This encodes CASSYSGLAGGLEQYF.

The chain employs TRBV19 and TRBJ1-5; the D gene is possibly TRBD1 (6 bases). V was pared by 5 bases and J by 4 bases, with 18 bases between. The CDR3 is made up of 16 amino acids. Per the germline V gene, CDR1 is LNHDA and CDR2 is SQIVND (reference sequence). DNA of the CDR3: TGTGCCAGTAGTCCCTTTAGAAGGGGGGGGAATCAGCCCCAGCATTTT. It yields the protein CASSPFRRGGNQPQHF.

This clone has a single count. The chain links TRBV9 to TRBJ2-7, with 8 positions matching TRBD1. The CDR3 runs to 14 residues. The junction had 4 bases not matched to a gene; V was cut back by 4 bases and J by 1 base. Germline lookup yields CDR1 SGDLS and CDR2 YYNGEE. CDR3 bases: TGTGCCAGCAGCCCCAGACAGGGGTCCTACGAGCAGTACTTC. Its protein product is CASSPRQGSYEQYF.

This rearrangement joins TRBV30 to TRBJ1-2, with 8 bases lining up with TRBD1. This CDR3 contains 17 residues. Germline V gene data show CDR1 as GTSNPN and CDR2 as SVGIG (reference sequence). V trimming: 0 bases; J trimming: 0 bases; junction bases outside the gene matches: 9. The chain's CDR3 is CAWSVSGGKPANYGYTF. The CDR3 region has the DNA TGTGCCTGGAGTGTATCAGGGGGCAAACCCGCTAACTATGGCTACACCTTC.

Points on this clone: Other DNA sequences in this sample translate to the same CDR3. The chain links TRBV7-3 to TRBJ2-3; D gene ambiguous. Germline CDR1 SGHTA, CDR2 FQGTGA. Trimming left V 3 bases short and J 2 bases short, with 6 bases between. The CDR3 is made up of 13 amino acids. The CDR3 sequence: CASSLTYTDTQYF. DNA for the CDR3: TGTGCCAGCAGCTTGACTTACACAGATACGCAGTATTTT.

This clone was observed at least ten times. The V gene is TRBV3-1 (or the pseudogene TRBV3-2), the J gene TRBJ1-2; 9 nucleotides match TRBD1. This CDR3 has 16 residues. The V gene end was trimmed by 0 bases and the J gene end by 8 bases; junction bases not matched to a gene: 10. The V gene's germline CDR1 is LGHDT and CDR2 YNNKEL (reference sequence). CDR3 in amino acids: CASSQDGQGKQKGYTF. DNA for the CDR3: TGTGCCAGCAGCCAAGATGGACAGGGGAAACAGAAAGGCTACACCTTC.

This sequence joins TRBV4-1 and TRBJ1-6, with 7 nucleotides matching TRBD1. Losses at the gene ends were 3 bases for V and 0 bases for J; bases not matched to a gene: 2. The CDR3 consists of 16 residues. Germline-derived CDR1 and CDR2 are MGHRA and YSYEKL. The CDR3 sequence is CASSQGQSSYNSPLHF. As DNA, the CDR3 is TGCGCCAGCAGCCAGGGACAGAGCTCCTATAATTCACCCCTCCACTTT.

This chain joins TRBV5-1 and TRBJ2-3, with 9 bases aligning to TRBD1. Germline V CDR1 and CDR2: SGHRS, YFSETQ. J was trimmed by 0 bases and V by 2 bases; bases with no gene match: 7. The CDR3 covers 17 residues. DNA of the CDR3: TGCGCCAGCAGCTTTTTTTCCGGACAGGGGAGCACAGATACGCAGTATTTT. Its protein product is CASSFFSGQGSTDTQYF. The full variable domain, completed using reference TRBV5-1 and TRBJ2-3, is KAGVTQTPRYLIKTRGQQVTLSCSPISGHRSVSWYQQTPGQGLQFLFEYFSETQRNKGNFPGRFSGRQFSNSRSEMNVSTLELGDSALYLCASSFFSGQGSTDTQYFGPGTRLTVL.

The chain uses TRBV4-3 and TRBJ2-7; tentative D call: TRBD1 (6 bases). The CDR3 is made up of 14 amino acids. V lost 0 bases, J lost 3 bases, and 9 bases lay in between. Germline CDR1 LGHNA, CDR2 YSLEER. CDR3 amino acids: CASSQERGSYEQYF. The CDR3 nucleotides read TGCGCCAGCAGCCAAGAGAGGGGGAGCTACGAGCAGTACTTC.

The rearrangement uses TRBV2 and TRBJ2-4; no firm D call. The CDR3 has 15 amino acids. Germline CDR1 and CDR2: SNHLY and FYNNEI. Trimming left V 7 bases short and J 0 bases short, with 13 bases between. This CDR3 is CASTPSRVAKNIQYF. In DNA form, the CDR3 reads TGTGCCAGCACCCCCTCCCGGGTAGCCAAAAACATTCAGTACTTC.

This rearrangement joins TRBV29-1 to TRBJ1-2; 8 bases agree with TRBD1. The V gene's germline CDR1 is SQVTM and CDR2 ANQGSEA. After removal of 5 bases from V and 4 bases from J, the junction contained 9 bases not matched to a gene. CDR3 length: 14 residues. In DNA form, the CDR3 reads TGCAGCGTTCCTAAGACAGGGGAAATCTATGGCTACACCTTC. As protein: CSVPKTGEIYGYTF. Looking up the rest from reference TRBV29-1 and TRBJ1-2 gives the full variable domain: SAVISQKPSRDICQRGTSLTIQCQVDSQVTMMFWYRQQPGQSLTLIATANQGSEATYESGFVIDKFPISRPNLTFSTLTVSNMSPEDSSIYLCSVPKTGEIYGYTFGSGTRLTVV.

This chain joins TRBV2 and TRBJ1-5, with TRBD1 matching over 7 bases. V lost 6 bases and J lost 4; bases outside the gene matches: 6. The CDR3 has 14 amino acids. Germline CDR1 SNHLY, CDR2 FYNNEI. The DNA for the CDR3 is TGTGCCAGCAGCCCCGACAGGGTAAATCAGCCCCAGCATTTT. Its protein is CASSPDRVNQPQHF.

The CDR3 reads CASSETNRFPGNTIYF. In nucleotides, the CDR3 is TGCGCCAGCAGTGAGACGAACAGATTCCCTGGAAACACCATATATTTT. V usage is TRBV10-2 and J usage is TRBJ1-3; D remains unclear. This CDR3 contains 16 residues. V was clipped by 2 bases and J by 2 bases, with 13 bases between them. The V gene's germline CDR1 is WSHSY and CDR2 SAAADI.

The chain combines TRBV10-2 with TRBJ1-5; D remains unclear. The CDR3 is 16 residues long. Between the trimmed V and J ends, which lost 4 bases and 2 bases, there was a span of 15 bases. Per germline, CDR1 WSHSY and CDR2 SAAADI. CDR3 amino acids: CASSGSFARRNQPQHF. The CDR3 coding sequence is TGCGCCAGCAGTGGGAGCTTCGCTCGGCGCAATCAGCCCCAGCATTTT.

CDR3 nucleotides: TGTGCCAGCAGTTCTTCCACGGGACTCTCATCCTACGAGCAGTACTTC. Translation gives CASSSSTGLSSYEQYF. The genes are TRBV6-6 and TRBJ2-7; possible D gene TRBD2, 6 bases. Trimming left V 4 bases short and J 1 base short, with 17 bases between. This CDR3 comprises 16 residues. CDR1 and CDR2 from the germline V gene are MNHNY and SVGAGI (reference sequence).

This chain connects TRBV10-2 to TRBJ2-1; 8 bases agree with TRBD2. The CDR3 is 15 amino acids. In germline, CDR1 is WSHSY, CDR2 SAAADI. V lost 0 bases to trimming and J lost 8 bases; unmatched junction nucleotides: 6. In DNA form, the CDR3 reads TGCGCCAGCAGTGAGTCGGGGACTAGACAGGATGAGCAGTTCTTC. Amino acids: CASSESGTRQDEQFF.

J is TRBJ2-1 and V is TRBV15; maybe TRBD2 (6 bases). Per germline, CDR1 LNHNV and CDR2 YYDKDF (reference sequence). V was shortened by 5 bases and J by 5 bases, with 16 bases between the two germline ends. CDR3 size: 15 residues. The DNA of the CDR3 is TGTGCCACCAGCCCCCGTGGAGGGATCCACAATGAGCAGTTCTTC. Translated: CATSPRGGIHNEQFF.

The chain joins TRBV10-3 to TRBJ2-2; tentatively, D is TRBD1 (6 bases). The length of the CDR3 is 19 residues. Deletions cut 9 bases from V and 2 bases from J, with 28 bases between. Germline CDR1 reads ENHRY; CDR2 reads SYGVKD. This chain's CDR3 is CAIQGPPRAGSPNTGELFF. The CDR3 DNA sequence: TGTGCCATACAGGGCCCGCCGCGAGCAGGGAGTCCTAACACCGGGGAGCTGTTTTTT.

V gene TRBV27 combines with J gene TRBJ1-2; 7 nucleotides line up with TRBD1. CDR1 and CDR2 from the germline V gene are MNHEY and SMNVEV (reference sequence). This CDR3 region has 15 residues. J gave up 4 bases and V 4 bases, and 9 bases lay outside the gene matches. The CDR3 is CASSSTGAAFYGYTF. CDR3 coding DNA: TGTGCCAGCAGTTCAACAGGGGCGGCCTTCTATGGCTACACCTTC.

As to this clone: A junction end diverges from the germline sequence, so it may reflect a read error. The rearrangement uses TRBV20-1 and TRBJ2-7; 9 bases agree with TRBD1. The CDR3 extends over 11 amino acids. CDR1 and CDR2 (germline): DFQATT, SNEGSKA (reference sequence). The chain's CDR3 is CSGPVGDRVFF. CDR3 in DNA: TGCAGTGGACCAGTGGGGGACAGGGTGTTTTTC.